This T cell receptor (beta chain) is from a study of regulatory T cells in long-lasting Graves disease (TCRdb year 2021). Looking at the study overall: Patients with newly diagnosed Graves' disease had been on antithyroid drugs for under 3 months. Persistent Graves' disease patients were compared with newly diagnosed Graves' disease patients by peripheral blood TCR sequencing and RNA sequencing. The study was registered as a clinical trial and conducted in China. A total of 35 or so samples were covered by TCR sequencing, comprising roughly 13 persistent and around 20 newly diagnosed Graves' disease patients.

V trim: 3 bases; J trim: 0 bases; unmatched bases: 4. From its cysteine to its phenylalanine, the CDR3 spans 16 amino acids. The CDR3 DNA has 48 bases and is translated from base 1. According to the germline V gene, CDR1 reads SGHRS and CDR2 reads YFSETQ. Library generation was performed with multiplex PCR. The listed sequencing device is Illumina HiSeq 4000. To build TCR beta libraries, CDR3 regions were amplified by Arm-PCR using iRepertoire HTBI primers. Gel purification was performed on PCR products prior to sequencing. From the authors' description of their analysis: Gene usage analysis of CDR3 amino acid clonotypes used the 62 TRBV and some 13 TRBJ segments found across samples. Filtered high-quality paired reads were merged into contigs using COPE and FqMerger. BLAST was used to align contigs to the IMGT TRBV, TRBD and TRBJ reference genes, and CDR3 was defined following IMGT. Clonotypes above 0.1% frequency were classified as highly expanded clones. Repertoire diversity was measured by Shannon entropy, and V-J evenness by the Gini coefficient. Clonotypes shared by more than one individual were considered public. In-frame beta chains were kept once TCRdb had trimmed the public reads at Q25 with fastp and called clones with MiXCR. Every entry covers one CDR3 protein and lists the most common genes and DNA from its rows. What appears here as the V and J calls and clone size reflects TCRdb's work, not the paper's. In this sample the table shows 440,000 or so distinct CDR3 sequences, 15% of which occur a single time. The ten largest clones capture over 15% of the sample.

Points the paper makes about the study in general: Only peripheral blood was studied, because thyroid tissue, the primary lesion, was inaccessible. Patients with persistent disease shared more public clonotypes (around 2,500) than newly diagnosed patients did (around 1,000). Compared with newly diagnosed patients, persistent Graves' disease patients had lower TCR Shannon entropy and fewer highly expanded clones, which suggests clonal expansion. The small sample size was acknowledged by the authors as a limitation that may reduce accuracy. Only the TCR beta chain was sequenced and analyzed. Preferential use of TRBV28, TRBJ1-2 and TRBJ2-5 was observed in persistent disease, whereas TRBV20-1 and TRBJ2-1 were favored in newly diagnosed disease.

This clonotype appeared a few times. No cognate antigen has been identified for it. No much larger clone is present one base from it, and per-base qualities are unavailable. According to the study, the label for this sample's time point signals: newly diagnosed GD, antithyroid drugs for less than 3 months. RNA was extracted from PBMCs in TRIzol for both TCR sequencing and RNA sequencing. The diagnosis of Graves' disease was made according to American Thyroid Association guidelines. Patients for the study were recruited at an endocrinology department in Xi'an, China. Each patient gave 7.5 to 10 milliliters of peripheral blood, collected in an EDTA anticoagulant tube. Ficoll Paque Plus density gradient separation was used to isolate PBMCs, and no additional T cell sorting was done. An Agilent 2100 Bioanalyzer and agarose gel were used to check RNA quality, and a NanoDrop 2000 was used to measure RNA concentration.

This sample also belongs to another study, concerning T cells in Graves' hyperthyroidism and ophthalmopathy. The second source states: Graves' hyperthyroidism was defined as stable when no progression to ophthalmopathy occurred over 18 months of follow-up. Hyperthyroidism patients were newly diagnosed, had a disease duration of under 2 months, and were aged 18 to 65 years. Any patient with an uncontrolled infection, another autoimmune disease, pregnancy or lactation was excluded. Diagnoses were based on clinical symptoms, serum thyroxine and TRAb, thyroid ultrasound and orbital computed tomography. The TCR CDR3 was subjected to a first round of RT-PCR using the HTBI primer set and the Qiagen OneStep RT-PCR kit. Most expanded thyroid clonotypes (frequency above 0.001) were also found in blood, which suggests that blood repertoires may mirror thyroid immune responses. A 13 V-J signature model separated ophthalmopathy from stable hyperthyroidism, with 87.88% sensitivity and 81.08% specificity in cross-validation and 80%/75% in testing. In validation, progression to ophthalmopathy was predicted by the model with 70.59% sensitivity and roughly 72% specificity, a median of about 6.4 months before onset. A discovery cohort of about 95 patients, 43 with Graves' ophthalmopathy and approximately 60 with stable Graves' hyperthyroidism, was used to find distinguishing TCR V-J signatures. An independent validation cohort of about 19 hyperthyroidism patients and about 16 patients who later progressed to ophthalmopathy tested prospective prediction of ophthalmopathy. The 90 to 100 discovery patients were randomly divided into training and test sets at a 7:3 ratio. The study also compared thyroid tissue and blood T-cell repertoires from several Graves' hyperthyroidism patients. Once sampling was done, hyperthyroidism patients were given methimazole at a starting dose of 30 mg daily, whereas ophthalmopathy patients were given high-dose intravenous methylprednisolone. Libraries were constructed in a second round of multiplex PCR, after which size selection and purification were carried out. The libraries were sequenced on an Illumina HiSeq2000 using paired-end 100 bp reads. Raw data were processed with SOAPnuke, discarding reads with adapters, uncalled bases, mean Phred below 15, or no exact constant-primer or identifier match. High-quality paired reads were merged using COPE v1.2.5, and each unique nucleotide sequence was defined as a clonotype. MiTCR v1.1 was used to align clonotypes to the IMGT TRBV, TRBD and TRBJ reference segments. The analysis included only V-J combinations with a frequency above 0.0001, which together covered approximately 99% of the repertoires. A TCS score was defined as the ratio between F50 (clonal expansion) and ExV (chaos), using BLOSUM62-based TCRdist between CDR3 peptides within each V-J. Welch's t-statistics and random forest reduced around 520 V-J features to some 14, which were used in a naive Bayes classifier (R e1071). No statistical method was used to fix the sample size in advance, and group allocation was not hidden from the investigators. The paper reports TCR Vbeta CDR3 sequencing of some 140 peripheral blood samples: fewer than 50 ophthalmopathy, about 75 hyperthyroidism and approximately 17 progressor patients.

Sequenced material: peripheral blood mononuclear cells (PBMCs), taken at new diagnosis, from a patient treated with antithyroid drugs. This sequence originates from a woman in her twenties or thirties with Graves disease. Donor details come from another sample of the same person, matched by shared clones. This chain joins TRBV5-1 to TRBJ2-7; TRBD2 aligns with 12 central bases. In nucleotides, the sequence is TGCGCCAGCAGCTCCGGACTAGCGGGGAACTCCTACGAGCAGTACTTC. Its product reads: CASSSGLAGNSYEQYF.